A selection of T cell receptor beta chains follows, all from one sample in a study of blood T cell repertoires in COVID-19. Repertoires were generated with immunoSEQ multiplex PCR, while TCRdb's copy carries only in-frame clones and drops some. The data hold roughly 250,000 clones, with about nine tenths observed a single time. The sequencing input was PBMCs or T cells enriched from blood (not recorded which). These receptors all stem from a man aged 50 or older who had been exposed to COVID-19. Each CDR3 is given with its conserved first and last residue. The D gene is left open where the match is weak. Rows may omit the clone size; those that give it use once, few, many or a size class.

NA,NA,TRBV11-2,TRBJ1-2,TGTGCCAGCAGCTTAGGGCCCGGGATCTACACCTTC,CASSLGPGIYTF
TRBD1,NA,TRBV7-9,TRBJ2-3,TGTGCCAGCAGCTTTTCTTATCAGGGGGCGACAGATACGCAGTATTTT,CASSFSYQGATDTQYF
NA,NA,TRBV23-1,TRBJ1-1,TGCGCCAGCAGTCATGGAGGCATGAACACTGAAGCTTTCTTT,CASSHGGMNTEAFF
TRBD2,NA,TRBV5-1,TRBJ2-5,TGCGCCAGCAGCTTACCCGCGAGGCTAGCGGGAGGGGGGGGCCAAGAGACCCAGTACTTC,CASSLPARLAGGGGQETQYF
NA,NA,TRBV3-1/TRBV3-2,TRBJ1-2,TGTGCCAGCAGCCCCAATGCGGCAGTCTATGGCTACACCTTC,CASSPNAAVYGYTF
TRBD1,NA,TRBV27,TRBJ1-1,TGTGCCAGCAGTTGGGGGACAGGGGGTACTGAAGCTTTCTTT,CASSWGTGGTEAFF
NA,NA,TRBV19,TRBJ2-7,TGTGCCAGTAGCATTCGTGGACTAAATCTCTACGAGCAGTACTTC,CASSIRGLNLYEQYF
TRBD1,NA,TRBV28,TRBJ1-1,TGTGCCAGCACCCTAAGGACAGGGTGGGGTGCGGACACTGAAGCTTTCTTT,CASTLRTGWGADTEAFF
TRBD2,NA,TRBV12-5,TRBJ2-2,TGTGCCGGCGGCCCCCTAGCGGGAGGAGGGGAGCTGTTTTTT,CAGGPLAGGGELFF
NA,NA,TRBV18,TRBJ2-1,TGTGCCAGCTCACCACTTGCGGGCAATGAGCAGTTCTTC,CASSPLAGNEQFF
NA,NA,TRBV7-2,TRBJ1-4,TGTGCCAGCAGCTTAGAGGTCCGGAGTTGGAAACTGTTTTTT,CASSLEVRSWKLFF
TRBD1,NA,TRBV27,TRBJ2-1,TGTGCCAGCAGTCTGGGGACAGGATTTTACAATGAGCAGTTCTTC,CASSLGTGFYNEQFF
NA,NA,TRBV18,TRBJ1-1,TGTGCCAGCTCACCGGTACAGGAGGAAGCTTTCTTT,CASSPVQEEAFF
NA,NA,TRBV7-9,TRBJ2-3,TGTGCCAGCAGCTTAGTCCTCACAGATACGCAGTATTTT,CASSLVLTDTQYF
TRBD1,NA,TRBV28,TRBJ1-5,TGTGCCAGCAGTTTACCCACAGGGGTGGGTCAGCCCCAGCATTTT,CASSLPTGVGQPQHF
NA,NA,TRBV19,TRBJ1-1,TGTGCCAGTAGTATTAAGCGGCTTCTGAACACTGAAGCTTTCTTT,CASSIKRLLNTEAFF
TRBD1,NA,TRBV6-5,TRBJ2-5,TGTGCCAGCAGTTACGGGACAGGGGCCCGGGAGACCCAGTACTTC,CASSYGTGARETQYF
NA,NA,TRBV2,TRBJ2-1,TGTGCCAGCAGTGGGAGCTGGGGCGCCTACAATGAGCAGTTCTTC,CASSGSWGAYNEQFF
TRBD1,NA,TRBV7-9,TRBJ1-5,TGTGCCAGCAGCCCCACAGGGGACCTCAAACATAGCAATCAGCCCCAGCATTTT,CASSPTGDLKHSNQPQHF
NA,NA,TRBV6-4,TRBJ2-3,TGTGCCAGCTCCCGGGGTAGCGGATACACAGATACGCAGTATTTT,CASSRGSGYTDTQYF
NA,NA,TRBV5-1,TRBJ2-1,TGCGCCAGCAGCTTGTACAGGAGCTCCTACAATGAGCAGTTCTTC,CASSLYRSSYNEQFF
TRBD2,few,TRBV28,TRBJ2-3,TGTGCCAGCAGTCGCCTAGCGGGAGGCCTCACAGATACGCAGTATTTT,CASSRLAGGLTDTQYF
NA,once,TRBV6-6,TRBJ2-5,TGTGCCAGCAGTCAGGGACAGGGGAACCTAGCGGGAGCAGGAGAGACCCAGTACTTC,CASSQGQGNLAGAGETQYF
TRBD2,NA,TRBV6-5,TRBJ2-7,TGTGCCAGCTGTCTAGCGGGGTCCTCCTACGAGCAGTACTTC,CASCLAGSSYEQYF
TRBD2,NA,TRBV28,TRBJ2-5,TGTGCCAGCAGACTAGCGATAAGAGAGACCCAGTACTTC,CASRLAIRETQYF
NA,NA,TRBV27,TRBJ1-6,TGTGCCAGCAGTCTCAAGATGCGTTCACCCCTCCACTTT,CASSLKMRSPLHF
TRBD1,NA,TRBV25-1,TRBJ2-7,TGTGCCAGCAGTGATGCGAACAGGGGAACCTACGAGCAGTACTTC,CASSDANRGTYEQYF
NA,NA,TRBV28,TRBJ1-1,TGTGCCAGCAGTATCCGACAGTTTTCCAGGGAAGCTTTCTTT,CASSIRQFSREAFF
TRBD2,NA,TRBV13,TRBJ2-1,TGTGCCAGCAGCGGAGAGGGCCCCGGGAGCGGGATTAATGAGCAGTTCTTC,CASSGEGPGSGINEQFF
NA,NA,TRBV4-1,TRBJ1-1,TGCGCCAGCAGCCAAGTCGCTGAAGCTTTCTTT,CASSQVAEAFF
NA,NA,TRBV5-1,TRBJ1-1,TGCGCCAGCAGCTTGGTGGCCAGGATGAACACTGAAGCTTTCTTT,CASSLVARMNTEAFF
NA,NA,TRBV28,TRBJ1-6,TGTGCCAGCAGCCAGGGGCGTTCCTATAATTCACCCCTCCACTTT,CASSQGRSYNSPLHF
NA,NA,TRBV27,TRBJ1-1,TGTGCCAGCAGCCTCAGGGGGAACACTGAAGCTTTCTTT,CASSLRGNTEAFF
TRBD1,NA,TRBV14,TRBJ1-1,TGTGCCAGCAGCCAGCAACAGGGGTTGGGCACTGAAGCTTTCTTT,CASSQQQGLGTEAFF
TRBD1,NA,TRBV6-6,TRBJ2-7,TGTGCCAGCAGTTACTTGATGGACAGGGGGCAAGGGGAGCAGTACTTC,CASSYLMDRGQGEQYF
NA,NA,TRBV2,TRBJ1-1,TGTGCCAGCAGTGTGCAGGGATCGGAGAACACTGAAGCTTTCTTT,CASSVQGSENTEAFF